These 21 T cell receptor beta chains were sequenced from one sample in a study of blood T cell repertoires in COVID-19. Profiled with immunoSEQ multiplex PCR; TCRdb holds only in-frame clones, not every one. The sample has 150,000 or so clones; less than 95% are singletons. Sequences were obtained from peripheral blood. The receptors originated from a man between 45 and 60 years old with acute or convalescent COVID-19.

The V gene is TRBV28, the J gene TRBJ1-1, with TRBD1 matching over 7 bases. In germline, CDR1 is MDHEN, CDR2 SYDVKM. V was pared by 5 bases and J by 0 bases, with 3 bases of the junction left unmatched. The CDR3 runs 14 residues. The CDR3 here is CASSLGQMNTEAFF. The CDR3 DNA follows: TGTGCCAGCAGTCTGGGACAGATGAACACTGAAGCTTTCTTT. The full variable domain, in which reference TRBV28 and TRBJ1-1 provide the parts outside the CDR3, is DVKVTQSSRYLVKRTGEKVFLECVQDMDHENMFWYRQDPGLGLRLIYFSYDVKMKEKGDIPEGYSVSREKKERFSLILESASTNQTSMYLCASSLGQMNTEAFFGQGTRLTVV.

This clone appeared once. This chain joins TRBV4-1 and TRBJ1-2, with D perhaps matching TRBD1 (6 bases). CDR1 and CDR2 from the germline V gene are MGHRA and YSYEKL. This CDR3 is built from 15 residues. The germline V and J ends were trimmed by 0 bases and 8 bases, with 16 bases remaining between them. The CDR3 nucleotides are TGCGCCAGCAGCCAAGATCAGGGGACGTCGAGAGGCTACACCTTC. Residues: CASSQDQGTSRGYTF.

The chain couples TRBV27 to TRBJ2-1; tentative D call: TRBD2 (6 bases). The germline V gene has CDR1 MNHEY and CDR2 SMNVEV (reference sequence). This CDR3 spans 14 amino acids. V gave up 5 bases and J gave up 7 bases, with 15 bases separating them. CDR3: CASSKGTEGNEQFF. The CDR3 coding sequence is TGTGCCAGCAGTAAAGGGACGGAGGGGAATGAGCAGTTCTTC.

Concerning this clone itself: Other DNA sequences in the same sample also yield this CDR3. V gene TRBV9 combines with J gene TRBJ2-3; maybe TRBD2 (5 bases). Germline assignment: CDR1 SGDLS and CDR2 YYNGEE. CDR3 length: 13 residues. The V gene lost 0 bases and the J gene lost 6 bases, with 8 bases spanning the gap. CDR3 loop: CASSVGTGDTQYF. The CDR3 DNA reads TGTGCCAGCAGCGTAGGGACGGGGGATACGCAGTATTTT. Filled out from reference TRBV9 and TRBJ2-3, the complete variable domain reads DSGVTQTPKHLITATGQRVTLRCSPRSGDLSVYWYQQSLDQGLQFLIQYYNGEERAKGNILERFSAQQFPDLHSELNLSSLELGDSALYFCASSVGTGDTQYFGPGTRLTVL.

The rearrangement uses TRBV4-3 and TRBJ2-3; D unclear. Trimming removed 0 bases from V and 3 bases from J, with 4 bases in between. In germline, CDR1 is LGHNA, CDR2 YSLEER. CDR3 length: 13 amino acids. CDR3 in amino acids: CASSQDLTDTQYF. The CDR3 DNA follows: TGCGCCAGCAGCCAAGATTTAACAGATACGCAGTATTTT.

The rearrangement links TRBV18 to TRBJ2-1; 8 bases match TRBD1. CDR1 and CDR2 from the germline V gene are KGHSH and LQKENI. The junction had 2 bases not matched to a gene; V was cut back by 2 bases and J by 5 bases. The CDR3 spans 14 residues. The CDR3 DNA sequence: TGTGCCAGCTCACCAATGACAGGGGACAATGAGCAGTTCTTC. Amino acid sequence: CASSPMTGDNEQFF.

The CDR3 region is CASSELTEAFF. CDR3 DNA: TGCGCCAGCAGTGAACTCACTGAAGCTTTCTTT. The chain recombines TRBV10-2 with TRBJ1-1; D gene ambiguous. The CDR3 has 11 amino acids. Per germline, CDR1 WSHSY and CDR2 SAAADI. V was shortened by 3 bases and J by 4 bases, with 3 bases between the two germline ends.

V is TRBV19 and J is TRBJ1-2, with TRBD1 matching 7 bases. The junction had 2 bases not matched to a gene; V was cut back by 6 bases and J by 1 base. CDR1 and CDR2 from the germline V gene are LNHDA and SQIVND (reference sequence). The CDR3 runs to 13 residues. The CDR3 sequence: CASRRDSNYGYTF. The CDR3 region has the DNA TGTGCCAGTAGACGGGACAGTAACTATGGCTACACCTTC.

The V call is TRBV6-6, the J call TRBJ2-1; 10 bases map to TRBD2. CDR3 length equals 15 residues. Losses at the gene ends were 4 bases for V and 8 bases for J; bases not matched to a gene: 8. CDR1 MNHNY and CDR2 SVGAGI come from the germline V gene (reference sequence). The CDR3 reads CASSSPSGSIYEQFF. The CDR3 DNA reads as TGTGCCAGCAGTTCCCCTAGCGGGAGCATCTATGAGCAGTTCTTC.

V usage is TRBV6-1 and J usage is TRBJ1-5, with 7 bases that match TRBD1. Germline CDR1 and CDR2: MNHNS and SASEGT. This CDR3 region has 16 residues. J lost 2 bases, V lost 2 bases, and 6 bases had no gene match. The CDR3 reads CASSEKRQGGNQPQHF. The CDR3 nucleotides are TGTGCCAGCAGTGAAAAGCGGCAGGGGGGCAATCAGCCCCAGCATTTT.

The chain combines TRBV2 with TRBJ2-5, with D maybe TRBD2 (5 bases). Trimming left V 2 bases short and J 2 bases short, with 12 bases between. CDR3 size: 15 residues. Germline V gene lookup returns CDR1 SNHLY and CDR2 FYNNEI. The CDR3 nucleotides read TGTGCCAGCAGTGAAAACCCCGGACTGCAAGAGACCCAGTACTTC. Encoded protein: CASSENPGLQETQYF.

CDR3 region: CASSSSGNTEAFF. CDR3 nucleotide sequence: TGCGCCAGCAGTTCTTCAGGGAACACTGAAGCTTTCTTT. J is TRBJ1-1 and V is TRBV10-2; D gene uncertain. This CDR3 has 13 amino acids. In germline, CDR1 is WSHSY, CDR2 SAAADI. V was trimmed by 5 bases and J by 1 base, leaving 8 bases between them.

This chain joins TRBV19 and TRBJ1-5; D is possibly TRBD1 (5 bases). From germline, CDR1 is LNHDA and CDR2 SQIVND (reference sequence). This CDR3 contains 13 residues. Trimming removed 5 bases from V and 7 bases from J, with 12 bases in between. The CDR3 bases are TGTGCCAGTAGTCTTCAGGGAGGGCAGCCCCAGCATTTT. Protein sequence: CASSLQGGQPQHF.

This clone was found once. The chain recombines TRBV27 with TRBJ2-1; 7 bases are a match to TRBD1. Germline assignment: CDR1 MNHEY and CDR2 SMNVEV (reference sequence). With V trimmed by 5 bases and J by 3 bases, 10 bases remained unmatched. The CDR3 totals 16 residues. For the CDR3, the DNA is TGTGCCAGCAGTCTAGGGACAGTGCCCCTCTACAATGAGCAGTTCTTC. Amino acid sequence: CASSLGTVPLYNEQFF.

The chain employs TRBV6-5 and TRBJ2-5, with 9 nucleotides matching TRBD2. CDR3 length: 15 residues. The V and J ends lost 6 bases and 2 bases, in that order; junction bases with no gene match: 7. Germline lookup yields CDR1 MNHEY and CDR2 SVGAGI. The CDR3 spells CASRPGTSRQETQYF. Here the CDR3 DNA reads TGTGCCAGCAGACCCGGGACTAGCCGGCAAGAGACCCAGTACTTC.

The chain uses TRBV15 and TRBJ2-3; the match to TRBD1 covers 7 bases. Germline-derived CDR1 and CDR2 are LNHNV and YYDKDF (reference sequence). Trimming took 0 bases from V and 4 from J; bases not matched to a gene: 7. This CDR3 contains 16 residues. CDR3 region: CATSRDPTGSADTQYF. The CDR3 DNA is TGTGCCACCAGCAGAGACCCGACAGGGTCGGCAGATACGCAGTATTTT.

This clone is a singleton in its sample. The V call is TRBV3-1 (or the pseudogene TRBV3-2), the J call TRBJ2-1; 8 nucleotides match TRBD2. V was pared by 4 bases and J by 6 bases, with 11 bases of the junction left unmatched. The length of the CDR3 is 16 residues. Germline V gene sequence: CDR1 LGHDT, CDR2 YNNKEL (reference sequence). CDR3 DNA: TGTGCCAGCAGCCTCCGGGGGGGCAGTTTGTCCAATGAGCAGTTCTTC. Protein product: CASSLRGGSLSNEQFF.

The rearrangement links TRBV4-2 to TRBJ1-2; D is ambiguous. This CDR3 spans 15 amino acids. Trimming cost V 0 bases and J 4 bases, with 12 bases left between them. Germline V gene data show CDR1 as LGHNA and CDR2 as YNFKEQ. CDR3 bases: TGTGCCAGCAGCCAAGATCTGGAGGGAGGCTATGGCTACACCTTC. This gives the protein CASSQDLEGGYGYTF.

This chain connects TRBV30 to TRBJ2-7, with 8 bases fitting TRBD1. CDR1 and CDR2 from the germline V gene are GTSNPN and SVGIG (reference sequence). CDR3 size: 13 residues. V was clipped by 2 bases and J by 6 bases; unmatched bases: 6. The CDR3 sequence: CAWSTGQGGEQYF. CDR3 sequence (DNA): TGTGCCTGGAGTACTGGACAGGGCGGCGAGCAGTACTTC.

J is TRBJ2-5 and V is TRBV7-9; maybe TRBD1 (6 bases). CDR3 length: 12 amino acids. Looked up from germline, CDR1 is SEHNR and CDR2 is FQNEAQ (reference sequence). V was clipped by 4 bases and J by 11 bases, with 14 bases between them. The CDR3 spells CASSSGQRTQYF. The CDR3 nucleotides read TGTGCCAGCAGCTCGGGACAAAGAACGCAGTACTTC.

The chain uses TRBV6-5 and TRBJ2-1; TRBD2 matches 8 bases. J was trimmed by 4 bases and V by 6 bases; bases with no gene match: 8. The CDR3 spans 15 residues. CDR1 MNHEY and CDR2 SVGAGI come from the germline V gene. CDR3 region: CASSATSDLYNEQFF. As DNA, the CDR3 is TGTGCCAGCAGCGCGACTAGCGATCTATACAATGAGCAGTTCTTC.